The 20 T cell receptor beta chains in this list originate from one sample, sequenced in a study of OX40 agonist ivuxolimab in advanced cancers. Sequencing used immunoSEQ multiplex PCR; TCRdb keeps in-frame clones, though not all of them. The repertoire holds about 35,000 clones, about nine tenths seen once, with about 33% in the top ten. The sequences come from CD4+ or CD8+ T cells sorted from blood, collected in a trial of the OX40 agonist ivuxolimab. The source of these receptors is an adult with an advanced solid tumor such as melanoma, head and neck, liver or kidney cancer.

V and J are TRBV4-2 and TRBJ2-7, with D possibly TRBD2 on 5 matching bases. Trimming stripped 1 base from V and 7 bases from J, with 11 bases between. The CDR3 totals 13 residues. Germline CDR1 and CDR2: LGHNA and YNFKEQ. The DNA of the CDR3 is TGTGCCAGCAGCCAAGTTTTGGCGGGTGAGCAGTACTTC. It encodes CASSQVLAGEQYF.

The chain uses TRBV28 and TRBJ2-3, with a weak D call TRBD2 (6 bases). This CDR3 has 15 residues. Germline CDR1 MDHEN, CDR2 SYDVKM. V gave up 3 bases and J gave up 2 bases, with 12 bases separating them. CDR3 in amino acids: CASSFNSGLTDTQYF. CDR3 DNA: TGTGCCAGCAGTTTCAATAGCGGCCTCACAGATACGCAGTATTTT.

This chain uses TRBV5-6 with TRBJ1-5; D uncertain. CDR3 size: 14 residues. Per germline, CDR1 SGHDT and CDR2 YYEEEE. Trimming shortened V by 1 base and J by 3 bases, and 8 bases separated the two germline ends. CDR3 DNA: TGTGCCAGCAGCTTGTTCGCCGCCAATCAGCCCCAGCATTTT. Protein sequence: CASSLFAANQPQHF.

V and J are TRBV28 and TRBJ2-7, with a possible D match to TRBD1 (5 bases). Trimming pared 6 bases from V and 0 bases from J, leaving 9 bases between. The CDR3 sequence is 13 residues long. From germline, CDR1 is MDHEN and CDR2 SYDVKM. The CDR3 coding sequence is TGTGCCAGCAGGCCGACAGACTCCTACGAGCAGTACTTC. Residues: CASRPTDSYEQYF.

The CDR3 coding sequence is TGTGCCAGCAGTTTGGGGCTAGCGTCCAACAATGAGCAGTTCTTC. This sequence encodes CASSLGLASNNEQFF. V is TRBV27 and J is TRBJ2-1; maybe TRBD2 (6 bases). The CDR3 is 15 amino acids. Trimming removed 3 bases from V and 5 bases from J, with 14 bases in between. From germline, CDR1 is MNHEY and CDR2 SMNVEV (reference sequence).

This sequence joins TRBV28 and TRBJ1-1; D not resolved. This CDR3 is built from 14 residues. Trimming left V 2 bases short and J 8 bases short, with 15 bases between. The germline CDR1 and CDR2 sequences are MDHEN and SYDVKM. The CDR3: CASSLVYRAREAFF. CDR3 nucleotides: TGTGCCAGCAGTTTAGTTTATCGGGCAAGAGAAGCTTTCTTT. Based on the CDR3 plus reference TRBV28 and TRBJ1-1, the full variable domain is DVKVTQSSRYLVKRTGEKVFLECVQDMDHENMFWYRQDPGLGLRLIYFSYDVKMKEKGDIPEGYSVSREKKERFSLILESASTNQTSMYLCASSLVYRAREAFFGQGTRLTVV.

The chain joins TRBV2 to TRBJ2-7, with D maybe TRBD1 (6 bases). Looked up from germline, CDR1 is SNHLY and CDR2 is FYNNEI. The CDR3 spans 15 residues. Trimming stripped 0 bases from V and 3 bases from J, with 12 bases between. The DNA for the CDR3 is TGTGCCAGCAGTGAAGCTCCAGGGGTGGACTACGAGCAGTACTTC. Translating gives CASSEAPGVDYEQYF.

The chain carries TRBV9 and TRBJ2-1, with D hard to call. Germline CDR1 is SGDLS and CDR2 is YYNGEE. V gave up 0 bases and J gave up 4 bases, with 8 bases separating them. The CDR3 runs to 14 residues. The CDR3 DNA reads as TGTGCCAGCAGCGTAGCTCCGGAGTACAATGAGCAGTTCTTC. Protein: CASSVAPEYNEQFF.

The V call is TRBV19, the J call TRBJ1-2; the D is unclear. V was pared by 7 bases and J by 4 bases, with 19 bases between. There are 15 residues in the CDR3. Germline values: CDR1 LNHDA, CDR2 SQIVND (reference sequence). CDR3 nucleotides: TGTGCCAGTATCCCAGCTTGGGCCAGCTCCTATGGCTACACCTTC. Amino acids: CASIPAWASSYGYTF.

This sequence joins TRBV7-2 and TRBJ1-2, with TRBD1 identical over 7 bases. The V gene's germline CDR1 is SGHTA and CDR2 FQGNSA. The CDR3 is made up of 16 amino acids. The V and J ends lost 3 bases and 3 bases, in that order; junction bases with no gene match: 10. CDR3 amino acids: CASSFSTGRIYYGYTF. The CDR3 DNA reads TGTGCCAGCAGCTTTTCGACAGGGAGAATATACTATGGCTACACCTTC.

This clone showed up just a few times. The chain has TRBV19 and TRBJ2-7; TRBD2 matches at 7 bases. V was clipped by 6 bases and J by 5 bases; unmatched bases: 7. This CDR3 region has 13 residues. Germline V gene sequence: CDR1 LNHDA, CDR2 SQIVND (reference sequence). For the CDR3, the DNA is TGTGCCAGTAGCAGACTAGCCTCGGACGAGCAGTACTTC. Amino acids: CASSRLASDEQYF.

Note on this clone: The DNA is left out, because the CDR3 cannot be placed on it with certainty; the CDR3 is given as TCRdb lists it. The genes are TRBV28 and TRBJ2-7; no check of the table's D call, TRBD2, against the DNA was made. The germline V gene has CDR1 MDHEN and CDR2 SYDVKM. The CDR3 is 15 residues long, ends included. The CDR3: CASSSSSGRRSEQYF.

This sequence joins TRBV5-1 and TRBJ1-1; maybe TRBD1 (6 bases). Germline assignment: CDR1 SGHRS and CDR2 YFSETQ. V was shortened by 4 bases and J by 0 bases, with 13 bases between the two germline ends. This CDR3 contains 15 residues. CDR3 coding DNA: TGCGCCAGCAGCGAAACACAGGGAATGAACACTGAAGCTTTCTTT. Its protein is CASSETQGMNTEAFF.

The chain links TRBV5-6 to TRBJ2-1, with D possibly matching TRBD2 (5 bases). This CDR3 comprises 16 residues. Germline V gene sequence: CDR1 SGHDT, CDR2 YYEEEE. The germline V and J ends were trimmed by 4 bases and 7 bases, with 21 bases remaining between them. The CDR3 bases are TGTGCCAGCAGCCCCCCTGTAGGTAGTGGGAGAAATGAGCAGTTCTTC. It translates to CASSPPVGSGRNEQFF.

This clone came up once. V usage is TRBV28 and J usage is TRBJ2-2, with D possibly TRBD1 on 6 matching bases. Per the germline V gene, CDR1 is MDHEN and CDR2 is SYDVKM. V was trimmed by 6 bases and J by 3 bases, leaving 11 bases between them. The CDR3 is made up of 14 amino acids. CDR3 residues: CASRGGQDTGELFF. For the CDR3, the DNA is TGTGCCAGCAGAGGGGGTCAAGACACCGGGGAGCTGTTTTTT.

Only one count was recorded for this clone. This chain links TRBV4-3 with TRBJ2-3; possible D gene TRBD2, 5 bases. Per germline, CDR1 LGHNA and CDR2 YSLEER. The CDR3 has 15 amino acids. The germline V and J ends were trimmed by 3 bases and 2 bases, with 12 bases remaining between them. The DNA for the CDR3 is TGCGCCAGCAGCCAGGGCCGGGGTTCCACAGATACGCAGTATTTT. Translation gives CASSQGRGSTDTQYF.

The chain carries TRBV9 and TRBJ2-7; D is uncertain. Trimming pared 1 base from V and 2 bases from J, leaving 16 bases between. The CDR3 has 16 residues. Germline CDR1 SGDLS, CDR2 YYNGEE. The CDR3 region is CASSVNSDVGTYEQYF. CDR3 bases: TGTGCCAGCAGCGTAAACTCGGACGTGGGGACCTACGAGCAGTACTTC.

The chain has TRBV14 and TRBJ2-5; D might be TRBD1 (5 bases). Germline values: CDR1 SGHDN, CDR2 FVKESK. The CDR3 spans 15 residues. V was trimmed by 3 bases and J by 5 bases, leaving 16 bases between them. The CDR3 sequence is CASSHTFRAAETQYF. CDR3 in DNA: TGTGCCAGCAGCCATACGTTCAGGGCGGCCGAGACCCAGTACTTC.

The V gene is TRBV11-2, the J gene TRBJ2-1, with D unresolved. The V gene lost 5 bases and the J gene lost 9 bases, with 14 bases spanning the gap. Germline V gene lookup returns CDR1 SGHAT and CDR2 FQNNGV. The CDR3 has 13 amino acids. The CDR3, as DNA: TGTGCCAGCAGCCTCGACCCGCTAGTTGAGCAGTTCTTC. Translation gives CASSLDPLVEQFF.

The chain employs TRBV9 and TRBJ2-3, with 7 bases that match TRBD2. The CDR3 spans 15 residues. Looked up from germline, CDR1 is SGDLS and CDR2 is YYNGEE. V was clipped by 3 bases and J by 0 bases; unmatched bases: 4. CDR3 bases: TGTGCCAGCAGCGACGGGACTACAAGCACAGATACGCAGTATTTT. Translating gives CASSDGTTSTDTQYF.